Each of the 23 T cell receptor beta chains below was sequenced from the same sample in a study of shared clonotypes between healthy human individuals. Sequenced by immunoSEQ multiplex PCR; TCRdb stores in-frame clones only, minus some. The repertoire consists of some 2.1 million clones, with about 95% occurring once and the leading ten covering roughly 1%. Naive CD8 cells were CD45RO-negative, positively selected for CCR7, excluding terminally differentiated effector memory CD45RA+ cells. The sequencing input was naive CD8+ T cells sorted from blood. These receptors were taken from a man between 18 and 29 years old in good health.

This clone appeared a single time. V and J are TRBV7-9 and TRBJ2-5; 7 positions match TRBD2. Unmatched junction bases numbered 14, after V lost 8 bases and J lost 2 bases. CDR1 is SEHNR, CDR2 FQNEAQ, per germline (reference sequence). The CDR3 has 16 amino acids. The CDR3 is CASGSKTLAEQETQYF. CDR3 nucleotides: TGTGCCAGCGGATCAAAAACCCTAGCGGAGCAAGAGACCCAGTACTTC.

Comment on this clone: Within the sample, other DNA sequences also encode this same CDR3. The chain links TRBV7-9 to TRBJ2-1, with D tentatively TRBD1 (5 bases). Germline-derived CDR1 and CDR2 are SEHNR and FQNEAQ (reference sequence). V was pared by 1 base and J by 4 bases, with 8 bases between. The CDR3 totals 14 residues. Here the CDR3 DNA reads TGTGCCAGCAGCTTAGTTCAGGGTTACAATGAGCAGTTCTTC. Its translation: CASSLVQGYNEQFF.

As to this clone: Mismatch with germline at one junction end may stem from a read error. This chain uses TRBV7-7 with TRBJ2-1; 12 bases line up with TRBD1. CDR1 is SSHAT and CDR2 is FNYEAQ in the germline V gene (reference sequence). This CDR3 contains 15 residues. DNA for the CDR3: TGTGCTAGCAGCCCCGGGACAGGGGGCACCAATGAGCAGTTCTTC. This gives the protein CASSPGTGGTNEQFF. Full variable domain (missing parts from reference TRBV7-7 and TRBJ2-1): GAGVSQSPRYKVTKRGQDVTLRCDPISSHATLYWYQQALGQGPEFLTYFNYEAQPDKSGLPSDRFSAERPEGSISTLTIQRTEQRDSAMYRCASSPGTGGTNEQFFGPGTRLTVL.

V gene TRBV27 combines with J gene TRBJ1-1, with unresolved D. Germline CDR1 MNHEY, CDR2 SMNVEV (reference sequence). CDR3 length: 15 residues. Trimming shortened V by 0 bases and J by 0 bases, and 8 bases separated the two germline ends. The CDR3 coding sequence is TGTGCCAGCAGTTTATCTCCTTATATGAACACTGAAGCTTTCTTT. Residues: CASSLSPYMNTEAFF.

This clone was observed a single time. The J gene is TRBJ1-1, the V gene TRBV7-8; 7 bases match TRBD1. Trimming at V came to 1 base and at J to 0 bases, leaving 2 bases not matched to a gene. The CDR3 contains 15 residues. CDR1 is SGHVS, CDR2 FQNEAQ, per germline. The CDR3 region is CASSLDRGMNTEAFF. The CDR3 DNA reads as TGTGCCAGCAGCTTAGACAGGGGTATGAACACTGAAGCTTTCTTT.

CDR3 DNA: TGTGCCAGCGGGCCTTCCCCGGGTGAGCAGTTCTTC. Protein: CASGPSPGEQFF. The rearrangement uses TRBV7-2 and TRBJ2-1, with no clear D. Germline CDR1 reads SGHTA; CDR2 reads FQGNSA. The germline V and J ends were trimmed by 8 bases and 9 bases, with 14 bases remaining between them. The CDR3 totals 12 residues.

The genes are TRBV20-1 and TRBJ2-7; no clear D. CDR1 is DFQATT, CDR2 SNEGSKA, per germline (reference sequence). Trimming left V 6 bases short and J 6 bases short, with 6 bases between. The CDR3 length is 9 residues. CDR3 nucleotide sequence: TGCAGTGCACGGATCGAGCAGTACTTC. Protein sequence: CSARIEQYF.

This clone came up once. V is TRBV29-1 and J is TRBJ2-3, with TRBD2 matching over 16 bases. The CDR3 is made up of 16 amino acids. The germline V gene has CDR1 SQVTM and CDR2 ANQGSEA. V lost 5 bases, J lost 5 bases, and 7 bases stayed unmatched. In DNA, the CDR3 is TGCAGCGTTTCGGGACTAGCGGGAGGGCCCGGAGATACGCAGTATTTT. It encodes CSVSGLAGGPGDTQYF.

V usage is TRBV7-8 and J usage is TRBJ2-7; TRBD1 matches at 7 bases. The J segment lost 2 bases and the V segment lost 5 bases, leaving 6 bases of the junction unmatched. CDR3 length: 14 amino acids. Germline CDR1 SGHVS, CDR2 FQNEAQ. CDR3 bases: TGTGCCAGCAGCGGTATGGGACAGACCTACGAGCAGTACTTC. Encoded protein: CASSGMGQTYEQYF.

The V call is TRBV18, the J call TRBJ2-6; TRBD2 is a possible D gene (5 bases). Germline-derived CDR1 and CDR2 are KGHSH and LQKENI. CDR3 length equals 15 residues. V dropped 3 bases and J dropped 1 base, with 7 bases sitting between them. The CDR3 DNA is TGTGCCAGCTCACCCGGGGATTCTGGGGCCAACGTCCTGACTTTC. It specifies CASSPGDSGANVLTF.

V usage is TRBV6-1 and J usage is TRBJ2-7; perhaps TRBD1 as D (7 bases). Trimming shortened V by 2 bases and J by 2 bases, and 16 bases separated the two germline ends. The CDR3 sequence is 16 residues long. In germline, CDR1 is MNHNS, CDR2 SASEGT. CDR3 residues: CASSEFGGGVAYEQYF. The CDR3 region has the DNA TGTGCCAGCAGTGAATTTGGAGGGGGCGTCGCCTACGAGCAGTACTTC.

The chain combines TRBV4-1 with TRBJ2-1; D is possibly TRBD2 (7 bases). This CDR3 spans 14 amino acids. Deletions cut 0 bases from V and 8 bases from J, with 11 bases between. Germline lookup yields CDR1 MGHRA and CDR2 YSYEKL. The CDR3 sequence: CASSQEGGGYEQFF. CDR3 in DNA: TGCGCCAGCAGCCAAGAGGGCGGGGGCTATGAGCAGTTCTTC.

The chain uses TRBV6-1 and TRBJ2-1; D is perhaps TRBD2 (5 bases). This CDR3 is 14 amino acids long. Trimming cost V 1 base and J 3 bases, with 7 bases left between them. Germline lookup yields CDR1 MNHNS and CDR2 SASEGT. DNA for the CDR3: TGTGCCAGCAGTGAAGATGGACTCTACAATGAGCAGTTCTTC. Translation gives CASSEDGLYNEQFF.

The V gene is TRBV7-8, the J gene TRBJ2-3, with 12 bases lining up with TRBD2. The CDR3 sequence is 20 residues long. J gave up 0 bases and V 4 bases, and 14 bases lay outside the gene matches. CDR1 is SGHVS and CDR2 is FQNEAQ in the germline V gene. The CDR3 DNA follows: TGTGCCAGCAGCTCACCCCGACTAGCGGGAGTTTGGGCTAGCACAGATACGCAGTATTTT. Translation gives CASSSPRLAGVWASTDTQYF. Together with reference TRBV7-8 and TRBJ2-3, the CDR3 gives the full variable domain: GAGVSQSPRYKVAKRGQDVALRCDPISGHVSLFWYQQALGQGPEFLTYFQNEAQLDKSGLPSDRFFAERPEGSVSTLKIQRTQQEDSAVYLCASSSPRLAGVWASTDTQYFGPGTRLTVL.

The genes are TRBV28 and TRBJ2-3, with 12 positions matching TRBD2. V was pared by 4 bases and J by 3 bases, with 5 bases of the junction left unmatched. The germline V gene encodes CDR1 MDHEN and CDR2 SYDVKM. There are 16 residues in the CDR3. The CDR3 sequence: CASSSRLAGETDTQYF. CDR3 nucleotide sequence: TGTGCCAGCAGTTCCCGACTAGCGGGAGAGACAGATACGCAGTATTTT.

CDR3 bases: TGTGCCAGCAGTCTTAAAGGGCATTCGATCTATGGCTACACCTTC. The encoded protein is CASSLKGHSIYGYTF. The rearrangement uses TRBV25-1 and TRBJ1-2; D ambiguous. V was pared by 5 bases and J by 4 bases, with 17 bases between. The CDR3 has 15 residues. Germline V lookup: CDR1 MGHDK, CDR2 SYGVNS.

The rearrangement joins TRBV28 to TRBJ2-7; 7 nucleotides agree with TRBD2. V was clipped by 10 bases and J by 2 bases; unmatched bases: 14. The length of the CDR3 is 15 residues. CDR1 is MDHEN and CDR2 is SYDVKM in the germline V gene. The CDR3 loop reads CATEVSGVRAYEQYF. As DNA, the CDR3 is TGTGCCACTGAAGTCAGCGGGGTTAGGGCCTACGAGCAGTACTTC.

The chain couples TRBV27 to TRBJ2-5; 8 nucleotides agree with TRBD2. The length of the CDR3 is 14 residues. From germline, CDR1 is MNHEY and CDR2 SMNVEV (reference sequence). V was pared by 3 bases and J by 2 bases, with 2 bases of the junction left unmatched. The chain's CDR3 is CASSFGRDQETQYF. The CDR3 DNA reads as TGTGCCAGCAGTTTCGGGAGGGATCAAGAGACCCAGTACTTC.

V is TRBV4-3 and J is TRBJ1-4; 8 bases align to TRBD1. The trim removed 3 bases at V and 5 bases at J, leaving 8 bases unmatched. Germline V lookup: CDR1 LGHNA, CDR2 YSLEER. This CDR3 region has 16 residues. CDR3 DNA sequence: TGCGCCAGCAGCCATTCCCAGACAGGGGTAAATGAAAAACTGTTTTTT. Translation gives CASSHSQTGVNEKLFF.

The CDR3 loop is CAWSLGDGEAFF. The CDR3 coding sequence is TGTGCCTGGAGTTTGGGTGACGGTGAAGCTTTCTTT. The gene calls are TRBV30 and TRBJ1-1; D call uncertain. This CDR3 is 12 amino acids long. V lost 2 bases, J lost 7 bases, and 11 bases lay in between. CDR1 GTSNPN and CDR2 SVGIG come from the germline V gene (reference sequence).

This clone has a handful of counts. This chain joins TRBV14 and TRBJ1-2; 8 nucleotides match TRBD1. CDR3 size: 14 residues. Germline CDR1 and CDR2: SGHDN and FVKESK. With 4 bases clipped from V and 4 bases from J, the junction kept 5 bases outside the gene matches. CDR3 residues: CASSPGTGLYGYTF. CDR3 DNA: TGTGCCAGCAGCCCTGGGACAGGCCTCTATGGCTACACCTTC.

This clone was seen only once. This chain joins TRBV2 and TRBJ2-2, with a weak D call TRBD1 (6 bases). V dropped 6 bases and J dropped 6 bases, with 14 bases sitting between them. Germline CDR1 is SNHLY and CDR2 is FYNNEI. There are 14 residues in the CDR3. The CDR3 region has the DNA TGTGCCAGCAGGACAGGCCTTAACGCCGGGGAGCTGTTTTTT. This encodes CASRTGLNAGELFF.

The chain employs TRBV6-1 and TRBJ2-7, with TRBD1 identical over 9 bases. The germline CDR1 and CDR2 sequences are MNHNS and SASEGT. J gave up 3 bases and V 6 bases, and 9 bases lay outside the gene matches. CDR3 length equals 15 residues. CDR3 DNA sequence: TGTGCCAGCAGAGACCGGGACAGGGTCCACTACGAGCAGTACTTC. Its translation: CASRDRDRVHYEQYF.